A selection of T cell receptor beta chains follows, all from one sample in a study of post-analysis software for immune sequencing data. Using its own MiXCR run on the PCR reads, TCRdb lists one record per CDR3 protein. This table has hundreds of thousands of distinct CDR3 sequences, roughly 30% appearing once. Sample: blood. All receptors come from a girl aged 10 to 17 with multiple sclerosis. Both conserved end residues are part of each CDR3. The order of the fields is V gene, clone size, CDR3 length, D gene, J gene, CDR3 DNA, CDR3 protein. A D gene is named only where the DNA matches it firmly. Clone sizes are given selectively: once, few, many, or a class where the clone is expanded.

>TRBV12-3/TRBV12-4|-|16|-|TRBJ2-1
TGTGCCAGCAGAAAAATTGATGGGGGCGTTAGGAATGAGCAGTTCTTC
CASRKIDGGVRNEQFF
>TRBV5-1|-|15|TRBD1|TRBJ1-1
TGCGCCAGCAGCCAAGGACAGGGTATACCCTTGGAAGCTTTCTTT
CASSQGQGIPLEAFF
>TRBV5-5|many|18|-|TRBJ2-7
TGTGCCAGCAGCCCTATCGACAAGGGCGGGGGCTCATCCTACGAGCAGTACTTC
CASSPIDKGGGSSYEQYF
>TRBV9|few|15|-|TRBJ2-1
TGTGCCAGCAGCGTAGGATCCGGATCCTACAATGAGCAGTTCTTC
CASSVGSGSYNEQFF
>TRBV12-3/TRBV12-4|-|14|-|TRBJ2-1
TGTGCCAGCAGGTTGGGACGGGACTACAATGAGCAGTTCTTC
CASRLGRDYNEQFF
>TRBV2|few|13|-|TRBJ1-1
TGTGCCAGCAATTTTGGGGCCAATCCTGAAGCTTTCTTT
CASNFGANPEAFF
>TRBV20-1|-|15|TRBD1|TRBJ1-1
TGCAGTGCTAGAGGGACAGGGGTTATGAACACTGAAGCTTTCTTT
CSARGTGVMNTEAFF
>TRBV9|-|15|TRBD2|TRBJ2-3
TGTGCCAGCAGCACAAGCGGGGGGCGCACAGATACGCAGTATTTT
CASSTSGGRTDTQYF
>TRBV6-5|few|15|-|TRBJ1-5
TGTGCCAGCAGACCGACGTGGGGGGTGAATCAGCCCCAGCATTTT
CASRPTWGVNQPQHF
>TRBV12-3/TRBV12-4|-|14|-|TRBJ1-1
TGTGCCAGCAGTCCGGTAGGGCGGAACACTGAAGCTTTCTTT
CASSPVGRNTEAFF
>TRBV12-3/TRBV12-4|few|13|-|TRBJ2-1
TGTGCCAGCAGTTTAGGGGCGGACAGTCGGCAGTTCTTC
CASSLGADSRQFF
>TRBV10-3|-|14|-|TRBJ2-3
TGTGCCATCAGCATCACAGGAGTCACAGATACGCAGTATTTT
CAISITGVTDTQYF
>TRBV20-1|few|16|-|TRBJ2-4
TGCAGTGCCAAGGAACCCCCGGGACTAGCCAAAAACATTCAGTACTTC
CSAKEPPGLAKNIQYF
>TRBV3-1|-|13|TRBD1|TRBJ1-2
TGTGCCAGCAGCCAAGGGGACAGCTTGGGCTACACCTTC
CASSQGDSLGYTF
>TRBV12-3/TRBV12-4|few|14|-|TRBJ2-2
TGTGCCAGCAGCCCCTGGGACTTTGCCGGGGAGCTGTTTTTT
CASSPWDFAGELFF
>TRBV5-1|few|14|TRBD1|TRBJ1-1
TGCGCCAGCAGGGGTCAGGGGGCGAGAACTGAAGCTTTCTTT
CASRGQGARTEAFF
>TRBV20-1|-|15|-|TRBJ2-2
TGCAGTGCCCTCTTCCGGGGTATGCCCACCGGGGAGCTGTTTTTT
CSALFRGMPTGELFF
>TRBV20-1|-|15|TRBD1|TRBJ2-7
TGCAGTGCTAGAGATCAGGGACAGGGGAGCAACGAGCAGTACTTC
CSARDQGQGSNEQYF
>TRBV4-1|-|17|TRBD1|TRBJ2-3
TGCGCCAGCAGCCGGGGACAGACTCTATCTAGCACAGATACGCAGTATTTT
CASSRGQTLSSTDTQYF
>TRBV11-2|-|14|-|TRBJ1-2
TGTGCCAGCAGCTTAGGGGGGGTCGGCTATGGCTACACCTTC
CASSLGGVGYGYTF
>TRBV4-2|-|16|-|TRBJ1-1
TGTGCCAGCAGCCAAGCGGGGGTACCTGAGAACACTGAAGCTTTCTTT
CASSQAGVPENTEAFF
>TRBV13|few|15|TRBD2|TRBJ2-7
TGTGCCAGCAGCATTAGGACGGGAGGGTACCACGAGCAGTACTTC
CASSIRTGGYHEQYF
>TRBV20-1|-|15|TRBD2|TRBJ2-7
TGCAGTGCGGGAGGGACTAGCGGATCGGGGCACGAGCAGTACTTC
CSAGGTSGSGHEQYF
>TRBV3-1|many|14|-|TRBJ2-7
TGTGCCAGCAGCCGGTATCCCGAAACCTACGAGCAGTACTTC
CASSRYPETYEQYF
>TRBV12-3/TRBV12-4|-|15|TRBD1|TRBJ1-1
TGTGCCAGCAATCCCCCGGGACAGATGAACACTGAAGCTTTCTTT
CASNPPGQMNTEAFF
>TRBV3-1|-|14|-|TRBJ2-7
TGTGCCAGCAGCCAAGCCGGAGCTAGCTACGAGCAGTACTTC
CASSQAGASYEQYF
>TRBV20-1|-|14|-|TRBJ1-6
TGCAGTGCCTCCAGGAAAACGGGGAATTCACCCCTCCACTTT
CSASRKTGNSPLHF
>TRBV2|-|11|-|TRBJ2-3
TGTGCCAGCCTTAGCACAGATACGCAGTATTTT
CASLSTDTQYF
>TRBV6-5|-|15|TRBD2|TRBJ2-1
TGTGCCAGCAGAAATAGCGGGGGGCAGGGGGGTGAGCAGTTCTTC
CASRNSGGQGGEQFF
>TRBV27|few|13|-|TRBJ2-5
TGTGCCAGCAGCCGAAAGTACCAAGAGACCCAGTACTTC
CASSRKYQETQYF
>TRBV4-3|few|15|-|TRBJ2-6
TGCGCCAGCAGCCAAACGGCCGCTGGGGCCAACGTCCTGACTTTC
CASSQTAAGANVLTF
>TRBV6-1|few|14|TRBD2|TRBJ2-7
TGTGCCAGCAGATGGACTAGCGGGAGATACGAGCAGTACTTC
CASRWTSGRYEQYF
>TRBV2|few|12|-|TRBJ2-3
TGTGCCAGCAGTGAACTAGCGGATACGCAGTATTTT
CASSELADTQYF
>TRBV6-5|-|15|-|TRBJ1-4
TGTGCCAGCAGTTACGAGGGGGCAACTAATGAAAAACTGTTTTTT
CASSYEGATNEKLFF
>TRBV28|-|16|TRBD1|TRBJ1-5
TGTGCCAGCAGTCCCCCGGACAGGGATAGCAATCAGCCCCAGCATTTT
CASSPPDRDSNQPQHF
>TRBV12-3/TRBV12-4|few|16|-|TRBJ2-5
TGTGCCAGCAGTTTAGGGCTGGGGATGGTCCAAGAGACCCAGTACTTC
CASSLGLGMVQETQYF
>TRBV12-3/TRBV12-4|-|20|-|TRBJ2-7
TGTGCCAGCAGCACCTCGCGACCGACAAAGCCGGCGGGAAATCGGTACGAGCAGTACTTC
CASSTSRPTKPAGNRYEQYF
>TRBV20-1|-|16|-|TRBJ1-5
TGCAGTGCTAGGACCACGGGTTTCGCCAGCAATCAGCCCCAGCATTTT
CSARTTGFASNQPQHF
>TRBV20-1|-|15|-|TRBJ2-3
TGCAGTGCTAGCGCGACGGGGCAATCCACAGATACGCAGTATTTT
CSASATGQSTDTQYF
>TRBV10-3|-|15|TRBD1|TRBJ1-1
TGTGCCATCAGTGGCAGGACAGGGGGTGACACTGAAGCTTTCTTT
CAISGRTGGDTEAFF
>TRBV7-2|-|16|-|TRBJ2-3
TGTGCCAGCAGAACACTGCAGGGGACTAGCACAGATACGCAGTATTTT
CASRTLQGTSTDTQYF
>TRBV12-3/TRBV12-4|-|13|-|TRBJ1-2
TGTGCCAGCAGTTTCAGTGGAGACAATGGCTACACCTTC
CASSFSGDNGYTF
>TRBV6-1|-|13|-|TRBJ1-2
TGTGCCAGCAGTTATGACGTTTTCACTGGCTACACCTTC
CASSYDVFTGYTF
>TRBV29-1|-|15|-|TRBJ2-4
TGCAGCGTGAACCTAGAGGGCTATTTTAAAAACATTCAGTACTTC
CSVNLEGYFKNIQYF
>TRBV25-1|few|16|-|TRBJ2-1
TGTGCCAGCAGTGAATATGGTGGGTTTGGCTACAATGAGCAGTTCTTC
CASSEYGGFGYNEQFF
>TRBV15|-|15|-|TRBJ2-1
TGTGCCACCAGCAGAGGGCCAGGGCCCAACAATGAGCAGTTCTTC
CATSRGPGPNNEQFF
>TRBV28|few|15|TRBD2|TRBJ2-7
TGTGCCAGCAGTCAACCTCAGCGGGGCTCCTACGAGCAGTACTTC
CASSQPQRGSYEQYF
>TRBV3-1|-|15|-|TRBJ1-2
TGTGCCAGCAGCCACAGGCAGCCCCTAAACGATGGCTACACCTTC
CASSHRQPLNDGYTF
>TRBV12-3/TRBV12-4|once|15|TRBD2|TRBJ2-5
TGTGCCAGCAGACTAGCGGGAGGGCGTGGCAATGAGCAGTACTTC
CASRLAGGRGNEQYF
>TRBV6-2/TRBV6-3|few|16|TRBD1|TRBJ2-1
TGTGCCAGCAGTTCTGGGGGACAGGGGTACTCACATGAGCAGTTCTTC
CASSSGGQGYSHEQFF
>TRBV29-1|-|13|-|TRBJ2-1
TGCAGCGCCGTAACCTACTCCTACAATGAGCAGTTCTTC
CSAVTYSYNEQFF
>TRBV29-1|few|11|TRBD1|TRBJ1-1
TGCAGCGGCGGACAGGGGACGGGAGCTTTCTTT
CSGGQGTGAFF
>TRBV5-1|-|16|-|TRBJ1-6
TGCGCCAGCAGCTCCGGGGGTATCTCCTATAATTCACCCCTCCACTTT
CASSSGGISYNSPLHF
>TRBV5-1|few|14|-|TRBJ2-1
TGCGCCAGCAGCTTCAGGACAGCGGGGAATGAGCAGTTCTTC
CASSFRTAGNEQFF
>TRBV5-1|-|16|-|TRBJ1-2
TGCGCCAGCAGCGTGGGGGCATGGGGAGCTAACTATGGCTACACCTTC
CASSVGAWGANYGYTF
>TRBV7-2|many|13|-|TRBJ2-5
TGTGCCAGCAGCTCGCAGGGAGGAGAGACCCAGTACTTC
CASSSQGGETQYF
>TRBV7-9|few|11|-|TRBJ1-2
TGTGCCGGGAGCGGGAAGGACGGCTACACCTTC
CAGSGKDGYTF
>TRBV6-5|-|16|-|TRBJ2-4
TGTGCCAGCAGTTACACCGGGCTCCTAGCCAAAAACATTCAGTACTTC
CASSYTGLLAKNIQYF
>TRBV6-1|-|18|-|TRBJ2-1
TGTGCCAGCAGCCTAATGGGGTTTGGGGGAGAACCCTACAATGAGCAGTTCTTC
CASSLMGFGGEPYNEQFF
>TRBV7-6|-|16|TRBD2|TRBJ2-3
TGTGCCAGCAGCGGGGAACTAGCGGCACTTGGGGATACGCAGTATTTT
CASSGELAALGDTQYF